This T cell receptor (beta chain) was sequenced for a study of shared clonotypes between healthy human individuals. The assay was immunoSEQ multiplex PCR, and TCRdb's table has in-frame clones only and misses some. The sample has 1.6 million or so clones, 95% to 97% seen once. V was trimmed by 2 bases and J by 1 base, leaving 11 bases between them. The CDR3 is made up of 15 amino acids. Germline CDR1 reads KGHSH; CDR2 reads LQKENI. The gene calls are TRBV18 and TRBJ2-5, with D possibly being TRBD1 or TRBD2 (5 bases each). Material: naive CD4+ T cells sorted from blood. The subset denotes: CD45RA+ positively selected. The TCR originated in a man younger than 40 in good health. The CDR3 nucleotides are TGTGCCAGCTCACCAATGGGACCTACCCAAGAGACCCAGTACTTC. It encodes CASSPMGPTQETQYF.